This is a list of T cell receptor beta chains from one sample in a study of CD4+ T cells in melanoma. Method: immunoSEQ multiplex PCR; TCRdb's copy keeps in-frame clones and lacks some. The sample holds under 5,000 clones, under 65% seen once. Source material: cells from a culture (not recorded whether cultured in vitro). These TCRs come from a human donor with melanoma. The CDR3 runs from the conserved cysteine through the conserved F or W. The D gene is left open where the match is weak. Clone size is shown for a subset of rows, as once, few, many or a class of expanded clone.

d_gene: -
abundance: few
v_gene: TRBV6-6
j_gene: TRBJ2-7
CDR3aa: CASSYSSLVFSEQYF
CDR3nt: TGTGCCAGCAGTTACTCGAGTCTAGTTTTCAGCGAGCAGTACTTC

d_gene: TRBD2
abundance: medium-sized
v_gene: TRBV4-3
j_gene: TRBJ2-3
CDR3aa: CASSQDSSGVTDTQYF
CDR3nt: TGCGCCAGCAGCCAAGATAGCAGCGGGGTCACAGATACGCAGTATTTT

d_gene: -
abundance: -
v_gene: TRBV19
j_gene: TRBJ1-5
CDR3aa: CASSTWDGQPQHF
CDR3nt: TGTGCCAGTAGTACCTGGGACGGACAGCCCCAGCATTTT

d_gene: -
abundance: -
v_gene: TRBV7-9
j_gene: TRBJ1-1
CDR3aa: CASSLEGVLTEAFF
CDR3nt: TGTGCCAGCAGCTTAGAGGGGGTGCTCACTGAAGCTTTCTTT

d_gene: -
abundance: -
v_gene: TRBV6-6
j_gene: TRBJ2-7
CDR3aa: CASRPTGLNEQYF
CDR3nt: TGTGCCAGTAGACCTACGGGGCTCAACGAGCAGTACTTC

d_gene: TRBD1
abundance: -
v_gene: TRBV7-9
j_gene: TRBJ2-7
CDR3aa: CASSLGTGGSYEQYF
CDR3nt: TGTGCCAGCAGCTTAGGGACAGGGGGGTCCTACGAGCAGTACTTC

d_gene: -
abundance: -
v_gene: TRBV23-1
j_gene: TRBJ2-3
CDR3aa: CASSQSLRTATDTQYF
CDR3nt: TGCGCCAGCAGTCAATCCCTAAGGACAGCCACAGATACGCAGTATTTT

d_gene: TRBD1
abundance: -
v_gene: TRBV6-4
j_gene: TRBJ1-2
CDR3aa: CASSADRGVSGYTF
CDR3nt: TGTGCCAGCAGTGCGGACAGGGGGGTAAGTGGCTACACCTTC

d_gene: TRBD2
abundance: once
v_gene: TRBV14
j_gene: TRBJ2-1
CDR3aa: CASSQVPGTSETNEQFF
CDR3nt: TGTGCCAGCAGCCAAGTTCCGGGGACTAGCGAAACCAATGAGCAGTTCTTC

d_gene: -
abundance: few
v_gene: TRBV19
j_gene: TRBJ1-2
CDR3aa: CASSPGIFYGYTF
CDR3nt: TGTGCCAGTAGTCCTGGCATCTTCTATGGCTACACCTTC

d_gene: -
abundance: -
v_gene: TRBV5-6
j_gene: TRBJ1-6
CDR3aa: CASSSPGGSGSPLHF
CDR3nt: TGTGCCAGCAGCTCCCCCGGGGGCTCGGGTTCACCCCTCCACTTT

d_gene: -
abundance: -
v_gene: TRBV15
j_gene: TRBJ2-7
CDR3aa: CATSSLRSFHPYEQYF
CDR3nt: TGTGCCACCAGCTCCCTACGGAGTTTCCACCCCTACGAGCAGTACTTC

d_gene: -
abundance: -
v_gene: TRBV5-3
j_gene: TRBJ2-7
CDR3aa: CASLGTVSSSYEQYF
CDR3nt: TGTGCCAGCCTAGGGACCGTTTCTAGCTCCTACGAGCAGTACTTC

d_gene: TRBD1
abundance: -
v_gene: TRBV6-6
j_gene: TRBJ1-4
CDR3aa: CASSYTGTGFPKLFF
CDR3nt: TGTGCCAGCAGTTACACGGGGACAGGGTTCCCAAAACTGTTTTTT

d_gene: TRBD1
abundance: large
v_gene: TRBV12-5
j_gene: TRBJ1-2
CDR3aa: CASGLGQGGTYGYTF
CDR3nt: TGTGCTAGTGGTTTGGGACAGGGGGGGACCTATGGCTACACCTTC

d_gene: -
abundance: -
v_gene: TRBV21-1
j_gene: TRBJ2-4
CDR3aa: CASRALLQQRKNIQYF
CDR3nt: TGTGCCAGCAGGGCGTTGCTACAGCAAAGAAAAAACATTCAGTACTTC

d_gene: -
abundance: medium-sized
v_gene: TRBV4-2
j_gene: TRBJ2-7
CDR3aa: CASSQRVEAYEQYF
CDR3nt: TGTGCCAGCAGCCAAAGGGTAGAGGCCTACGAGCAGTACTTC

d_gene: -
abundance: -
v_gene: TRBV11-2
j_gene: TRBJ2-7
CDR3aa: CASSPGVGYEQYF
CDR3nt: TGTGCCAGCAGCCCGGGGGTTGGCTACGAGCAGTACTTC

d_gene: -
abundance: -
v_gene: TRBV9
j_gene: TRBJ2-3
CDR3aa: CASSVQGMDTQYF
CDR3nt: TGTGCCAGCAGCGTTCAGGGAATGGATACGCAGTATTTT

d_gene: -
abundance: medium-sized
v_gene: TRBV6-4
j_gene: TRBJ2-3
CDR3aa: CASSDWPGSTDTQYF
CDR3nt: TGTGCCAGCAGTGACTGGCCAGGGAGCACAGATACGCAGTATTTT

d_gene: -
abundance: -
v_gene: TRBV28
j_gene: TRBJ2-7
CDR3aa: CAVGGTLYEQYF
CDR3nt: TGTGCCGTAGGGGGAACCCTTTACGAGCAGTACTTC

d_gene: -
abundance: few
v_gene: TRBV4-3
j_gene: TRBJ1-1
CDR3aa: CASSQGPTAMNTEAFF
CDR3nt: TGCGCCAGCAGCCAAGGTCCGACAGCCATGAACACTGAAGCTTTCTTT

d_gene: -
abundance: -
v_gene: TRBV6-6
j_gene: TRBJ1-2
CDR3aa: CASRDTSNYGYTF
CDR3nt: TGTGCCAGCAGGGACACCTCTAACTATGGCTACACCTTC

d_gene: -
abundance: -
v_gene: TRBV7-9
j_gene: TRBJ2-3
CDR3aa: CASSLAAIGNTQYF
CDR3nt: TGTGCCAGCAGCTTAGCCGCTATTGGAAATACGCAGTATTTT

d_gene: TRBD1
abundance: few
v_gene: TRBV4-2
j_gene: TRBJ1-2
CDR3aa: CASSLTGGNYGYTF
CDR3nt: TGTGCCAGCAGCTTAACAGGGGGCAACTATGGCTACACCTTC

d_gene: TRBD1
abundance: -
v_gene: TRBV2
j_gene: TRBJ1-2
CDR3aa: CASTKTGTYGYTF
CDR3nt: TGTGCCAGCACCAAGACAGGGACCTATGGCTACACCTTC

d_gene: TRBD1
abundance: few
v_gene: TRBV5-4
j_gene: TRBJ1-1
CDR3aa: CASSLNTGGSTEAFF
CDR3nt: TGTGCCAGCAGCTTGAATACAGGGGGAAGTACTGAAGCTTTCTTT

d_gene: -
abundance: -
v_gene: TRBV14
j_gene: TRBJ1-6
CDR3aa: CASSQGSVDNSPLHF
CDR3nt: TGTGCCAGCAGCCAAGGTTCAGTAGATAATTCACCCCTCCACTTT

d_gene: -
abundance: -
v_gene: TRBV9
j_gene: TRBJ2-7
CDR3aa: CASSPQPGNYEQYF
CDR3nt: TGTGCCAGCAGCCCCCAACCAGGCAACTACGAGCAGTACTTC

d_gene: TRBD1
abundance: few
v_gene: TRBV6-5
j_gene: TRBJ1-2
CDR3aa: CASSFGRTGGGGYTF
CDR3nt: TGTGCCAGCAGTTTCGGACGCACAGGGGGCGGGGGCTACACCTTC

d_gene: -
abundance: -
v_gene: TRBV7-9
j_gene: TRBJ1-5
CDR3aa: CASSPGAAYNQPQHF
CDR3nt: TGTGCCAGCAGCCCGGGAGCAGCCTACAATCAGCCCCAGCATTTT

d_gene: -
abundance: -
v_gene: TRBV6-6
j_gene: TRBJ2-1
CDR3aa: CASSYAAGIINEQFF
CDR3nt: TGTGCCAGCAGTTACGCGGCAGGGATTATAAATGAGCAGTTCTTC

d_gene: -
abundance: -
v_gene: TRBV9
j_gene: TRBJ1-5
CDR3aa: CASSVEGDNQPQHF
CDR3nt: TGTGCCAGCAGCGTAGAAGGGGACAATCAGCCCCAGCATTTT

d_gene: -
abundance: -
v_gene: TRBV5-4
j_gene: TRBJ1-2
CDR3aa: CASSLREGWDGYTF
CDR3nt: TGTGCCAGCAGCCTGCGGGAGGGATGGGATGGCTACACCTTC

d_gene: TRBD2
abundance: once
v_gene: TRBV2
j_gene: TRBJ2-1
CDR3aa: CASSEAAGGPSYNEQFF
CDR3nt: TGTGCCAGCAGTGAAGCGGCGGGGGGCCCATCCTACAATGAGCAGTTCTTC

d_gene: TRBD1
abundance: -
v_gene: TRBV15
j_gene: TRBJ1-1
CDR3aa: CATSTTGDTEAFF
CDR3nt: TGTGCCACCAGCACCACAGGGGACACTGAAGCTTTCTTT

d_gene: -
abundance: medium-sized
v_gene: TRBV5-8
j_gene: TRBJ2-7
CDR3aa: CASSFPGYEQYF
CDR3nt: TGTGCCAGCAGCTTCCCCGGCTACGAGCAGTACTTC

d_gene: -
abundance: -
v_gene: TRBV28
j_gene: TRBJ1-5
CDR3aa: CASSLGNRGGSQHF
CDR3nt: TGTGCCAGCAGTTTAGGCAACCGGGGTGGGTCCCAGCATTTT